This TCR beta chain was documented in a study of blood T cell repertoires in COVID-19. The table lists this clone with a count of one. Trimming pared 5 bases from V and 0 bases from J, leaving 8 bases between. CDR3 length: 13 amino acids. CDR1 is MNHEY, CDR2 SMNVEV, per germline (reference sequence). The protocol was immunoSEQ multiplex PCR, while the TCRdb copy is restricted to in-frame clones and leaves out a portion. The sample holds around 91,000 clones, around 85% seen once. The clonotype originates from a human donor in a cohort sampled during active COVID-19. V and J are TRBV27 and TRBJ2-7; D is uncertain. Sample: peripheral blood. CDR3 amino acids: CASSKSISYEQYF. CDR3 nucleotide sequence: TGTGCCAGCAGTAAATCAATCTCCTACGAGCAGTACTTC.